This T cell receptor (beta chain) was captured by sequencing in a study of T cell changes during pregnancy in multiple sclerosis (dated by TCRdb to about 2019). With respect to the entire study: The study examined how the T cell repertoire changed over the course of pregnancy in women with multiple sclerosis.

Inclusive of the bounding cysteine and phenylalanine, the CDR3 is 15 residues long. The entry retains the CDR3 DNA only, 45 bases that are in frame from base 1. In the germline V gene (reference sequence), CDR1 corresponds to LNHNV and CDR2 to YYDKDF. Trimming leaves V shorter by 1 base and J shorter by 2 bases, with the junction holding 4 bases beyond the gene matches. As for this clone: Its antigen remains unidentified. No per-base quality is available; no much larger clone lies one base away.

The protocol used for the library was the immunoSEQ multiplex PCR assay. TCRdb limited this immuneACCESS table to in-frame rearrangements with V and J called. A share of clones is missing; checked studies link under half to unresolved V genes, and the rest is unexplained. The sample includes several thousand clones, with under 90% observed a single time. Around 15% of the sample goes to the ten largest clones. Sequenced material: CD8+ T cells from peripheral blood mononuclear cells, taken in the first trimester of pregnancy. The source is a female donor in good health, enrolled as a control in a pregnancy study. The chain uses TRBV15 and TRBJ1-2; 7 middle bases align to TRBD1. The nucleotide sequence reads TGTGCCACCAGCAGAGGGACAGGAGGAAACTATGGCTACACCTTC. Its protein reads: CATSRGTGGNYGYTF. Reference TRBV15 and TRBJ1-2 proteins supply the regions before and after the CDR3; the full variable domain is: DAMVIQNPRYQVTQFGKPVTLSCSQTLNHNVMYWYQQKSSQAPKLLFHYYDKDFNNEADTPDNFQSRRPNTSFCFLDIRSPGLGDTAMYLCATSRGTGGNYGYTFGSGTRLTVV.